A selection of T cell receptor beta chains follows, all from one sample in a study of CD8 T cells in ankylosing spondylitis. Using its own MiXCR run on the 5' RACE reads, TCRdb lists one record per CDR3 protein. The table has about 42,000 distinct CDR3 sequences, 4% seen once; the top ten hold roughly 4%. The sample taken for sequencing was blood, either unsorted or a sorted T cell fraction (not recorded which). All receptors derive from a female donor with ankylosing spondylitis or in good health (not recorded which). The CDR3 runs from the conserved cysteine through the conserved F or W. Fields, in order: CDR3 length, clone size, J gene, V gene, D gene, CDR3 protein, CDR3 DNA. The D gene is left open where the match is weak. Clone size is stated in some rows and not others, as once, few, many or a class when expanded.

cdr3_length: 16; clone_size: .; j_call: TRBJ2-3; v_call: TRBV9; d_call: TRBD2; cdr3_aa: CASSAPGTSEADTQYF; cdr3_nt: TGTGCCAGCAGCGCCCCCGGGACTAGCGAGGCAGATACGCAATATTTT
cdr3_length: 16; clone_size: many; j_call: TRBJ1-2; v_call: TRBV9; d_call: .; cdr3_aa: CASSKEAGAVPYGYTF; cdr3_nt: TGTGCCAGCAGCAAAGAGGCAGGGGCCGTACCTTATGGCTACACCTTC
cdr3_length: 18; clone_size: .; j_call: TRBJ2-2; v_call: TRBV9; d_call: TRBD1; cdr3_aa: CASSPHHGQGSNTGELFF; cdr3_nt: TGTGCCAGCAGCCCTCACCACGGACAGGGTTCGAACACCGGGGAGCTGTTTTTT
cdr3_length: 13; clone_size: few; j_call: TRBJ1-3; v_call: TRBV9; d_call: TRBD1; cdr3_aa: CASEDRAGNTIYF; cdr3_nt: TGTGCCAGCGAGGACAGGGCTGGAAACACCATATATTTT
cdr3_length: 14; clone_size: many; j_call: TRBJ1-4; v_call: TRBV9; d_call: .; cdr3_aa: CASSVGVGGEKLFF; cdr3_nt: TGTGCCAGCAGCGTAGGAGTGGGCGGTGAAAAACTGTTTTTT
cdr3_length: 16; clone_size: many; j_call: TRBJ1-6; v_call: TRBV9; d_call: TRBD1; cdr3_aa: CASSVSPGQYNSPLHF; cdr3_nt: TGTGCCAGCAGCGTATCGCCGGGACAGTATAATTCACCCCTCCACTTT
cdr3_length: 14; clone_size: many; j_call: TRBJ2-7; v_call: TRBV9; d_call: TRBD1; cdr3_aa: CASSSGGYSYEQYF; cdr3_nt: TGTGCCAGCAGCTCAGGGGGTTACTCCTACGAGCAGTACTTC
cdr3_length: 14; clone_size: many; j_call: TRBJ2-3; v_call: TRBV9; d_call: .; cdr3_aa: CASSVGWRTDTQYF; cdr3_nt: TGTGCCAGCAGCGTAGGTTGGCGCACAGATACGCAGTATTTT
cdr3_length: 14; clone_size: many; j_call: TRBJ2-3; v_call: TRBV9; d_call: .; cdr3_aa: CASSQRDRTDTQYF; cdr3_nt: TGTGCCAGCAGCCAACGGGACCGCACAGATACGCAGTATTTT
cdr3_length: 16; clone_size: many; j_call: TRBJ1-2; v_call: TRBV9; d_call: .; cdr3_aa: CASSDDGQPKSYGYTF; cdr3_nt: TGTGCCAGCAGCGATGATGGACAGCCCAAAAGCTATGGCTACACCTTC
cdr3_length: 15; clone_size: many; j_call: TRBJ2-7; v_call: TRBV9; d_call: .; cdr3_aa: CASSVGTATFYEQYF; cdr3_nt: TGTGCCAGCAGCGTAGGTACAGCCACTTTCTACGAGCAGTACTTC
cdr3_length: 15; clone_size: many; j_call: TRBJ1-1; v_call: TRBV9; d_call: .; cdr3_aa: CASSEGLRGRAEAFF; cdr3_nt: TGTGCCAGCAGCGAGGGACTGAGGGGGAGGGCTGAAGCTTTCTTT
cdr3_length: 16; clone_size: many; j_call: TRBJ2-7; v_call: TRBV9; d_call: TRBD2; cdr3_aa: CASSTGLAGVSHEQYF; cdr3_nt: TGTGCCAGCAGCACCGGACTAGCGGGTGTATCCCACGAGCAGTACTTC
cdr3_length: 18; clone_size: few; j_call: TRBJ2-7; v_call: TRBV9; d_call: TRBD1; cdr3_aa: CASSTGTGTRTPSYEQYF; cdr3_nt: TGTGCCAGCAGCACTGGGACAGGGACCAGGACCCCCTCCTACGAGCAGTACTTC
cdr3_length: 16; clone_size: many; j_call: TRBJ2-7; v_call: TRBV9; d_call: TRBD1; cdr3_aa: CASSATGGELDYEQYF; cdr3_nt: TGTGCCAGCAGCGCGACAGGGGGCGAGTTAGACTACGAGCAGTACTTC
cdr3_length: 16; clone_size: many; j_call: TRBJ2-2; v_call: TRBV9; d_call: TRBD2; cdr3_aa: CASTPEGGEGTGELFF; cdr3_nt: TGTGCCAGCACCCCGGAGGGAGGGGAAGGGACCGGGGAGCTGTTTTTT
cdr3_length: 15; clone_size: many; j_call: TRBJ1-5; v_call: TRBV9; d_call: TRBD1; cdr3_aa: CASSRTGGVNQPQHF; cdr3_nt: TGTGCCAGCAGCAGGACAGGGGGCGTCAATCAGCCCCAGCATTTT
cdr3_length: 14; clone_size: many; j_call: TRBJ2-1; v_call: TRBV9; d_call: TRBD2; cdr3_aa: CASSVETAAGGQFF; cdr3_nt: TGTGCCAGCAGCGTAGAGACAGCGGCGGGGGGGCAGTTCTTC